This TCR beta chain was found in a study of blood T cells in healthy people across ages (dated by TCRdb to 2013 to 2016). Background for the entire study: In model experiments, template switching captured about one uniquely barcoded TCR beta cDNA molecule for every two T cells. Four age groups were formed from the donors: young (average roughly 16 years), middle-aged (just under 40), aged (62) and long-lived (approximately 78). Using deep sequencing normalized with unique cDNA molecular identifiers, the study measured how TCR beta repertoire diversity changes with age. Two additional independent replicas of 1 million unique cDNA reads from the same blood draw were analyzed for two donors (one aged 18 to 29 and one aged 80 or older). To avoid experimental bias, donors of different ages were spread randomly across the sequencing lanes.

Library method: 5' RACE. Sequencer: Illumina HiSeq 2500. The second PCR ran for about 6 to 12 cycles and used a J-beta primer mix along with a sample-barcoded 5' primer. A template-switch 5' adaptor carrying 12 random nucleotides introduced a unique molecular identifier onto each TCR beta cDNA molecule. Each sample yielded at least 3 million CDR3-containing paired-end reads. First-strand cDNA was synthesized from all RNA with the Mint cDNA synthesis kit, primed by a TRBC-specific oligonucleotide. Following uracil-DNA glycosylase treatment, a first 18-cycle PCR with universal primers M1SS and BC2_uni_R was performed on all cDNA. As for the authors' bioinformatics: Normalization of each sample was performed by random selection of 1 million high-quality reads, each carrying a distinct molecular identifier. Reads with shared molecular identifiers were discarded instead of being binned into consensus sequences. MiTCR, run with a Q25 quality threshold and the strictest error-elimination algorithm, handled CDR3 identification, clonotype clustering and error correction. Lower-bound total TCR beta diversity was estimated with a nonparametric unseen species model using Euler transformation. TCRdb applied fastp at Q25 and MiXCR to the public reads, then kept only in-frame beta chains. Rows are combined by CDR3 protein, so each entry shows the most common genes and DNA. Clone size and V and J calls follow TCRdb, not the original study. This sample has around 970,000 distinct CDR3 sequences in its table, and about 53% of those were observed once. The leading ten clones occupy 20% to 25% of the sample.

After removal of 3 bases from V and 1 base from J, the junction retains 6 bases not matched to a gene. CDR1 and CDR2, looked up from the germline V gene (reference sequence), are DFQATT and SNEGSKA. The CDR3 measures 16 amino acids from cysteine to phenylalanine. Just the 48-base CDR3 DNA is kept, in frame starting at base 1. For this clonotype: Its antigen is unknown. Nothing much larger sits one base from this clone, and base qualities are not available.

Systemically healthy Caucasian individuals from Russia, 39 in total and aged about 6 to 100 years, were included as donors. Approximately 10 milliliters of peripheral blood were collected from each donor into EDTA-treated Vacutainer tubes. Ficoll-Paque density-gradient centrifugation was used to isolate PBMCs, with at least 6.5 million per sample. Trizol reagent was used to extract total RNA from PBMCs, with at least 6 micrograms per sample. Naive CD45RAhigh/CD27high T cell percentages were measured by flow cytometry on a PBMC aliquot from every donor. Points the paper makes about the study in general: Observed TCR beta diversity per million T cells fell roughly linearly with age, and a significant reduction was already apparent by age roughly 40. Estimates of total diversity based on one million sequenced T cells were regarded as lower bounds and as underestimates. Donor CMV infection status was unknown, potentially confounding age-related changes in expanded clonotypes. Observed TCR beta diversity correlated strongly with the percentage of naive T cells measured by flow cytometry. Compared with the aged group, the long-lived group had more naive CD4+ T cells, fewer expanded clones and increased TCR diversity, a pattern suggesting age selection. Since profiling was done on bulk unsorted PBMCs, naive and antigen-experienced compartments could not be conclusively compared.

Sequenced input: blood. The receptor was derived from a woman in her sixties or seventies in good health. The chain is made from TRBV20-1 and TRBJ2-7; 13 of the junction bases match TRBD2. DNA sequence: TGCAGTGCTAGGACTAGCGGGAGGTTTGTGTCCTACGAGCAGTACTTC. This is translated as CSARTSGRFVSYEQYF.